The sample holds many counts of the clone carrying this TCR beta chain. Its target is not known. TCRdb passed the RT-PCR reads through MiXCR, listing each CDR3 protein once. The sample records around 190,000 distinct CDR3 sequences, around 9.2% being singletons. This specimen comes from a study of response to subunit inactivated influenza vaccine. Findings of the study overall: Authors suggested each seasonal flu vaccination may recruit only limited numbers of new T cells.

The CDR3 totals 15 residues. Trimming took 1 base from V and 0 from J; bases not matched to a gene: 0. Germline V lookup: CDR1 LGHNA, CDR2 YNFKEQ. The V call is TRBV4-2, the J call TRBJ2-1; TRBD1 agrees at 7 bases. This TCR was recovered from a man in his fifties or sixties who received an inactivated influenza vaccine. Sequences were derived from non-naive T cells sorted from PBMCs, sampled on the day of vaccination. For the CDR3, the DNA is TGTGCCAGCAGCCAAGGACAGGGCTCCTACAATGAGCAGTTCTTC. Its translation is CASSQGQGSYNEQFF.